The present entry profiles one TCR beta chain with its context. Its antigen is not known. Combining a sample-barcoded 5' primer with a J-beta primer mix, a second PCR ran for about 7 to 11 cycles. MiXCR, applied by TCRdb to the 5' RACE reads, yields one record per CDR3 protein. The sample contains about 730,000 distinct CDR3 sequences, around 46% of which appear only once. The CDR3 has 17 amino acids. CDR1 and CDR2 from the germline V gene are DFQATT and SNEGSKA (reference sequence). Trimming took 1 base from V and 5 from J, leaving 21 bases between them. This record comes from a study of blood T cells in healthy people across ages. Findings and limits, study-wide: Age advanced and TCR beta diversity per million T cells fell, roughly linearly.

This receptor was taken from a woman in her fifties or sixties in good health. What was sequenced was blood. The chain uses TRBV20-1 and TRBJ1-5; weak D call: TRBD1 (5 bases). For the CDR3, the DNA is TGCAGTGCTAGAGGAACCCTCGGCGGGGCGAGTGATCAGCCCCAGCATTTT. Its translation: CSARGTLGGASDQPQHF.